The 17 T cell receptor beta chains presented below share a single source sample, sequenced in a study of T cells after yellow fever vaccination (dated by TCRdb to about 2019). This sample's treatment or condition label indicates: live attenuated yellow fever vaccine strain. The method was 5' RACE. Sequencing was performed on an Illumina NovaSeq 6000. Through fastp at Q25 and MiXCR, TCRdb rebuilt clones from the public reads, retaining in-frame beta chains. Identical CDR3 protein sequences are pooled into one entry, listed with their most common genes and DNA. The sample table lists about 310,000 distinct CDR3 sequences, roughly 3.5% of them with a count of one. Roughly a quarter of the sample comes from the top ten. The source was PBMCs, collected on the day of the yellow fever booster vaccination. These receptors came from a man younger than 35 who received the YFV17D yellow fever vaccine.

This clonotype was picked up many times. This chain links TRBV12-3 or TRBV12-4 with TRBJ1-2; D is possibly TRBD1 (6 bases). This CDR3 is 10 amino acids long. V lost 5 bases and J lost 14, with 12 bases in between. CDR3 protein: CASSQGIHTF. CDR3 DNA sequence: TGTGCCAGCAGTCAGGGGATTCATACCTTC.

This clonotype came up a few times. The CDR3 bases are TGTGCCAGCAGTTTTGCCGGACTTGGGGGGACGCAGTATTTT. Protein: CASSFAGLGGTQYF. The V and J genes are TRBV12-3 or TRBV12-4 and TRBJ2-3; D may be TRBD2 (6 bases). The CDR3 has 14 residues. V gave up 3 bases and J gave up 9 bases, with 16 bases separating them.

Only a few counts were recorded for this clonotype. The chain is built from TRBV11-2 and TRBJ2-5; TRBD2 aligns across 8 bases. The germline CDR1 and CDR2 sequences are SGHAT and FQNNGV. CDR3 length equals 16 residues. V trimming: 5 bases; J trimming: 1 base; junction bases outside the gene matches: 9. This chain's CDR3 is CASSPAGGGIQETQYF. The CDR3 DNA reads as TGTGCCAGCAGCCCGGCGGGCGGGGGGATCCAAGAGACCCAGTACTTC.

Only a few counts were recorded for this clonotype. The chain recombines TRBV5-1 with TRBJ2-3, with 7 bases that match TRBD2. CDR3 length: 15 residues. Germline V gene sequence: CDR1 SGHRS, CDR2 YFSETQ. The trim removed 4 bases at V and 2 bases at J, leaving 7 bases unmatched. CDR3 sequence reads: CASSVSGLNTDTQYF. CDR3 in DNA: TGCGCCAGCAGCGTCTCGGGACTAAACACAGATACGCAGTATTTT.

The chain uses TRBV7-6 and TRBJ2-5; D remains unclear. The CDR3 spans 14 residues. The V and J ends lost 0 bases and 6 bases respectively, with 11 bases between them. Germline CDR1 reads SGHVS; CDR2 reads FNYEAQ. In DNA form, the CDR3 reads TGTGCCAGCAGCTTAGCACGGGTGGGCCAGACCCAGTACTTC. It encodes CASSLARVGQTQYF.

In its sample, this clonotype was seen a few times. V is TRBV24-1 and J is TRBJ2-3; maybe TRBD2 (7 bases). Germline V gene lookup returns CDR1 KGHDR and CDR2 SFDVKD. V was pared by 4 bases and J by 6 bases, with 16 bases between. The CDR3 runs 15 residues. The CDR3 here is CATSDPGGGEDTQYF. DNA of the CDR3: TGTGCCACCAGTGACCCCGGAGGGGGGGAGGATACGCAGTATTTT.

At least ten counts were recorded for this clonotype. This chain uses TRBV20-1 with TRBJ1-1; no clear D. Per germline, CDR1 DFQATT and CDR2 SNEGSKA (reference sequence). The CDR3 has 13 amino acids. The CDR3 loop is CSPRDKFDTEAFF. The CDR3 DNA is TGCAGCCCCCGAGACAAGTTCGACACTGAAGCTTTCTTT.

This clonotype was picked up many times. CDR3 bases: TGTGCCAGCTCACCCGGGACCTCCTACCAAGAGACCCAGTACTTC. Translating gives CASSPGTSYQETQYF. The V gene is TRBV18, the J gene TRBJ2-5; perhaps D is TRBD1 or TRBD2 (5 bases each). This CDR3 spans 15 amino acids. V shed 3 bases and J shed 0 bases, with 11 bases lying between them. Looked up from germline, CDR1 is KGHSH and CDR2 is LQKENI.

This clonotype appeared many times. Here the CDR3 DNA reads TGTGCCAGCAGTTTAGGGGAGTTCTATGGCTACACCTTC. Protein product: CASSLGEFYGYTF. The chain is built from TRBV12-3 or TRBV12-4 and TRBJ1-2; D gene uncertain. V lost 1 base, J lost 4 bases, and 7 bases lay in between. There are 13 residues in the CDR3.

This clonotype appeared a few times. The chain employs TRBV6-6 and TRBJ1-5, with a possible D match to TRBD1 (6 bases). The V and J ends lost 4 bases and 9 bases respectively, with 25 bases between them. The CDR3 length is 17 residues. CDR1 and CDR2 from the germline V gene are MNHNY and SVGAGI (reference sequence). The CDR3 DNA sequence: TGTGCCAGCAGTTCCTTGGGTCAAACAGGGCCCGCAGGGCCCCAGCATTTT. It is translated as CASSSLGQTGPAGPQHF.

This clonotype appeared a few times. The chain couples TRBV21-1 to TRBJ2-7; the tabulated D call, TRBD1, remains unverified against the DNA. TRBV21-1 is reported as a pseudogene. The CDR3 runs 14 residues. The CDR3 DNA is TGTGCCAGCAGCCGGGGGCGTGGAGATTACGAGCAGTACGTC. It encodes CASSRGRGDYEQYV.

V gene TRBV20-1 combines with J gene TRBJ2-3; D may be TRBD2 (5 bases). The CDR3 runs 17 residues. In germline, CDR1 is DFQATT, CDR2 SNEGSKA (reference sequence). Trimming cost V 2 bases and J 4 bases, with 22 bases left between them. DNA of the CDR3: TGCAGTGCTAGATCCTTTGCGGCGGACTTCTCACCAGATACGCAGTATTTT. This sequence encodes CSARSFAADFSPDTQYF.

At least ten counts were recorded for this clonotype. V gene TRBV5-4 combines with J gene TRBJ1-2; no clear D gene. The CDR3 length is 14 residues. Germline assignment: CDR1 SGHNT and CDR2 YYREEE (reference sequence). With 0 bases removed from V and 3 bases from J, the gap between germline ends came to 9 bases. The CDR3 nucleotides read TGTGCCAGCAGCTTGGATCGGCAGTACTATGGCTACACCTTC. It encodes CASSLDRQYYGYTF.

This clonotype appeared many times. This chain uses TRBV19 with TRBJ2-5; TRBD1 might be the D (6 bases). The germline CDR1 and CDR2 sequences are LNHDA and SQIVND (reference sequence). V gave up 6 bases and J gave up 1 base, with 15 bases separating them. The CDR3 consists of 15 residues. The CDR3 sequence: CASSLNLRGQETQYF. The CDR3 nucleotides are TGTGCCAGTAGCTTGAATCTCAGGGGCCAAGAGACCCAGTACTTC.

This clonotype came up many times. The rearrangement links TRBV9 to TRBJ2-5, with D uncertain. This CDR3 is 14 amino acids long. In germline, CDR1 is SGDLS, CDR2 YYNGEE. V was trimmed by 0 bases and J by 4 bases, leaving 10 bases between them. The DNA of the CDR3 is TGTGCCAGCAGCGTAGTATCTCAAGGAGAGACCCAGTACTTC. Translated: CASSVVSQGETQYF.

J is TRBJ1-1 and V is TRBV5-1; D uncertain. V shed 0 bases and J shed 5 bases, with 11 bases lying between them. Germline V gene data show CDR1 as SGHRS and CDR2 as YFSETQ. This CDR3 has 14 amino acids. CDR3 protein: CASSLAGQLTEAFF. For the CDR3, the DNA is TGCGCCAGCAGCTTGGCCGGGCAGTTGACTGAAGCTTTCTTT. Full variable domain (rest looked up from reference TRBV5-1 and TRBJ1-1): KAGVTQTPRYLIKTRGQQVTLSCSPISGHRSVSWYQQTPGQGLQFLFEYFSETQRNKGNFPGRFSGRQFSNSRSEMNVSTLELGDSALYLCASSLAGQLTEAFFGQGTRLTVV.

This clonotype turned up a few times. V and J are TRBV25-1 and TRBJ1-6, with D tentatively TRBD1 (6 bases). Germline V gives CDR1 MGHDK, CDR2 SYGVNS. The CDR3 is 16 amino acids. Trimming shortened V by 1 base and J by 9 bases, and 16 bases separated the two germline ends. CDR3 coding DNA: TGTGCCAGCAGTGAATTGCGGGCAGGGGAGGGTTCACCCCTCCACTTT. Its protein is CASSELRAGEGSPLHF.